This T cell receptor (beta chain) was sequenced for a study of cytomegalovirus exposure and HLA in healthy donors. A remark on this clone: Its antigen is not known.

Per germline, CDR1 SGDLS and CDR2 YYNGEE. V dropped 3 bases and J dropped 4; count of bases not matched to a gene: 6. The CDR3 runs 15 residues. Study results and limitations: In an earlier analysis, productive rearrangement rates for most beta V segments clustered near 87% or 30%. DRB1 showed the most TCR associations and HLA-C the fewest in a later analysis, as rates varied by HLA locus.

The PCR employed 60 Vbeta primers together with 13 Jbeta primers. Here immunoSEQ multiplex PCR was the method, and the copy in TCRdb shows in-frame clones only, minus some. This sample carries about 170,000 clones, about 80% of them seen once, and the ten largest clones take about 0.93%. The sequence was obtained from a woman between 45 and 60 years old in good health and CMV-seropositive. The sequenced sample consisted of PBMCs. The chain is built from TRBV9 and TRBJ2-3, with 9 bases lining up with TRBD2. The CDR3 region is CASSEGLAFSDTQYF. DNA for the CDR3: TGTGCCAGCAGCGAGGGACTAGCATTCTCAGATACGCAGTATTTT.